The source of this TCR beta chain is a study of T cells in Graves' hyperthyroidism and ophthalmopathy. The CDR3 covers 16 residues. Germline V gene lookup returns CDR1 SGHRS and CDR2 YFSETQ. Diagnosis of hyperthyroidism was new in patients aged 18 to 65, and its duration was under 2 months. Patients showing uncontrolled infection, other autoimmune disease, pregnancy or lactation were ineligible. RNA transcripts were the template for amplifying TCR beta CDR3 regions. The study used the HTBI primer set for a first-round RT-PCR of the TCR CDR3. MiXCR was run by TCRdb on the multiplex PCR reads, yielding one entry per CDR3 protein. The sample has around 350,000 distinct CDR3 sequences; 17% are singletons. Findings of the study overall: Appearing also in blood were most of the thyroid clonotypes expanded above 0.001. A 13 V-J model separated ophthalmopathy from stable hyperthyroidism.

In this sample, this clonotype turned up many times. Antigen unknown. The junction departs from the called germline gene at one end, perhaps through a read error. Sequenced input: blood. The gene calls are TRBV5-1 and TRBJ2-5; 13 positions agree with TRBD2. This receptor was taken from a woman aged 30 to 39 with Graves' hyperthyroidism that later progressed to Graves' ophthalmopathy. The CDR3 region has the DNA TGCGCCAGCAACTTGGGGGGACTAGCGGGACAAGAGACCCAGTACTTC. Protein: CASNLGGLAGQETQYF.